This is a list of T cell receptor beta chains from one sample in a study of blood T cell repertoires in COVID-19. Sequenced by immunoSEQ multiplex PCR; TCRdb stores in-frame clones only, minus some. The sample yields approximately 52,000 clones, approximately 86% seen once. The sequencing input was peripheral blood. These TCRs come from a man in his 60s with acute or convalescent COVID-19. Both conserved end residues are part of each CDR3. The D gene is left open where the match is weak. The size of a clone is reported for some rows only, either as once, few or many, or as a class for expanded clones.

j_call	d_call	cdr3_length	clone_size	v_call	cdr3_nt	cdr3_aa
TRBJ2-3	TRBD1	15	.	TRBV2	TGTGCCAGCAGTTTTGACAGGGGTGGCGCAGATACGCAGTATTTT	CASSFDRGGADTQYF
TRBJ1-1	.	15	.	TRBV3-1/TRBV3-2	TGTGCCAGCAGCCAAGGGGGCCTCAGGGCCACTGAAGCTTTCTTT	CASSQGGLRATEAFF
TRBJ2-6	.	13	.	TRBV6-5	TGTGCCACCCAGGCGGGGGGGGCCAACGTCCTGACTTTC	CATQAGGANVLTF
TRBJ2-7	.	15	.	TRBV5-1	TGCGCCAGCAGCTTGGGCAATACAGGGACCTACGAGCAGTACTTC	CASSLGNTGTYEQYF
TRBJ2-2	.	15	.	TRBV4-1	TGCGCCAGCAGCCAAGAATTACTGAACACCGGGGAGCTGTTTTTT	CASSQELLNTGELFF
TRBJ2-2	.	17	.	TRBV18	TGTGCCAGCTCACCACCAGGCGTACCAGGAAACACCGGGGAGCTGTTTTTT	CASSPPGVPGNTGELFF
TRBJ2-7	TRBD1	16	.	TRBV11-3	TGTGCCAGCAGCTTAGGGCTGACAGGGGCTGTCTACGAGCAGTACTTC	CASSLGLTGAVYEQYF
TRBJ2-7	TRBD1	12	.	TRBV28	TGTGCCAGCAGGACAGGGAGTCTCGAGCAGTACTTC	CASRTGSLEQYF
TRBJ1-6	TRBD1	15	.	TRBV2	TGTGCCAGCAGGACAGGACAGGGTGTGGGTTCACCCCTCCACTTT	CASRTGQGVGSPLHF
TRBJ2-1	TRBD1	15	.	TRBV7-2	TGTGCCAGCAGCCCGGGACAGGGGACCTACAATGAGCAGTTCTTC	CASSPGQGTYNEQFF
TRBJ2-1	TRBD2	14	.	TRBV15	TGTGCCACCAGTCTAGCGGGAGGGGGGAATGAGCAGTTCTTC	CATSLAGGGNEQFF
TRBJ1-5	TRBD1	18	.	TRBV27	TGTGCCCGCCAGGACAGGGGGCTTTTTAATTGTCTTAATCAGCCCCAGCATTTT	CARQDRGLFNCLNQPQHF
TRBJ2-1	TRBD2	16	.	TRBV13	TGTGCCAGCAGTCGGCCTAGCGGGGGGAGGTACAATGAGCAGTTCTTC	CASSRPSGGRYNEQFF
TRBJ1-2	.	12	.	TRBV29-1	TGCAGCGTTCACGACAGGCTTGATGGCTACACCTTC	CSVHDRLDGYTF
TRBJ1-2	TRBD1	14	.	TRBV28	TGTGCCAGCAGTTTCGGACAGGGCGACTATGGCTACACCTTC	CASSFGQGDYGYTF
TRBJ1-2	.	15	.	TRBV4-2	TGTGCCAGCAGCCAAGTGGCAGGGGAGAACTATGGCTACACCTTC	CASSQVAGENYGYTF
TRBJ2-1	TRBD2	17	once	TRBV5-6	TGTGCCAGCAGCTCCCTGGGGCTAGCGGGAACCTACAATGAGCAGTTCTTC	CASSSLGLAGTYNEQFF
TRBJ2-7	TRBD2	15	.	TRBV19	TGTGCCAGTAGTATTAAGGGCGGGAGCTCCTACGAGCAGTACTTC	CASSIKGGSSYEQYF
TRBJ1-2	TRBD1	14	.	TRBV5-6	TGTGCCAGCAGCTCGCGGACAGGGCGCTATGGCTACACCTTC	CASSSRTGRYGYTF
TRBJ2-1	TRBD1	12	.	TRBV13	TGTGCCAGCAGCACGACAGGGGATGAGCAGTTCTTC	CASSTTGDEQFF
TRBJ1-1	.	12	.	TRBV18	TGTGCCAGCTCACCACCCAGCACTGAAGCTTTCTTT	CASSPPSTEAFF
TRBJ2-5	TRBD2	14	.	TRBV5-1	TGCGCCAGCAGACCTACTAGCGGTCAAGAGACCCAGTACTTC	CASRPTSGQETQYF
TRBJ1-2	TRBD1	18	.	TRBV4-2	TGTGCCAGCAGCCAAGATAAGGGACAGGGGGGTGCGGACTATGGCTACACCTTC	CASSQDKGQGGADYGYTF
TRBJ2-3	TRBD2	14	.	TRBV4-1	TGCGCCAGCAGCCCGACTAGCGGGAAGGATACGCAGTATTTT	CASSPTSGKDTQYF
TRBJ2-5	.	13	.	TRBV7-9	TGTGCCAGCAGCTTAGCGACGGCGGGGACCCAGTACTTC	CASSLATAGTQYF
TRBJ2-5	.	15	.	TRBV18	TGTGCCAGCTCAAAAAATACAGTAGGTGGAGAGACCCAGTACTTC	CASSKNTVGGETQYF
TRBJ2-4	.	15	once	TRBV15	TGTGCCACCAGCACTTCGGGCCACCAGGGAAACATTCAGTACTTC	CATSTSGHQGNIQYF
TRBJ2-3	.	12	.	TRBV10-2	TGCGCCAGCCAGGTCAGCACAGATACGCAGTATTTT	CASQVSTDTQYF
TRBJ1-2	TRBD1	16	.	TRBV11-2	TGTGCCAGCAGCGTACTGACAGGGAGGACCCTCCATGGCTACACCTTC	CASSVLTGRTLHGYTF
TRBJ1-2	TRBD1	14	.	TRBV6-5	TGTGCCAGCACCGCGGGACAGGGGGCTTATGGCTACACCTTC	CASTAGQGAYGYTF
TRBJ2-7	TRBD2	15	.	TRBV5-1	TGCGCCAGCAGCCTAGGGACTAGCGGCTCCTACGAGCAGTACTTC	CASSLGTSGSYEQYF
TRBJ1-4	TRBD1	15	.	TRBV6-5	TGTGCCAGCAGCGGGGACAGGGTTACTAATGAAAAACTGTTTTTT	CASSGDRVTNEKLFF
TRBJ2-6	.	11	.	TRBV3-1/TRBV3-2	TGTGCCAGCAGCAGCAGGGTCGTCCTGACTTTC	CASSSRVVLTF
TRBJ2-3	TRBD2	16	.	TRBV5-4	TGTGCCAGCAGCTCCCGAGCGGGGAGAAGCACAGATACGCAGTATTTT	CASSSRAGRSTDTQYF
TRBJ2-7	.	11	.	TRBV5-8	TGTGCCAGCAGTCCCAGGTACGAGCAGTACTTC	CASSPRYEQYF
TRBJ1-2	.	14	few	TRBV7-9	TGTGCCAGCAGCCGCATCGGACAATACTATGGCTACACCTTC	CASSRIGQYYGYTF
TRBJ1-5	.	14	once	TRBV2	TGTGCCAGCAGTGGGACGGGGGGCAATCAGCCCCAGCATTTT	CASSGTGGNQPQHF
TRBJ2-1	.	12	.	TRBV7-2	TGTGCCAGCAGCTCTAGACTCAATGAGCAGTTCTTC	CASSSRLNEQFF
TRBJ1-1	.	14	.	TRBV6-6	TGTGCCAGCAGTTACGGCAGGTTGAACACTGAAGCTTTCTTT	CASSYGRLNTEAFF
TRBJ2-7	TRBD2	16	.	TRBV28	TGTGCCAGCAGCTCCGGGGGTAGCGGGAGATCTTACGAGCAGTACTTC	CASSSGGSGRSYEQYF
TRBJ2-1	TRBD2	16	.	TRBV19	TGTGCCAGTAGTATAGTCGGGAGGACCGGCTACAATGAGCAGTTCTTC	CASSIVGRTGYNEQFF
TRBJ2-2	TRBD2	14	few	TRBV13	TGTGCCAGCAGCGCTAGCGGGTCCGTAGGGGAGCTGTTTTTT	CASSASGSVGELFF
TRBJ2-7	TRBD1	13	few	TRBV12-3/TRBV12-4	TGTGCCAGCAGTCGACAGGGGCTCTACGAGCAGTACTTC	CASSRQGLYEQYF
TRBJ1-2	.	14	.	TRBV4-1	TGCGCCAGCAGCCAGCGGGGGGATCCCTATGGCTACACCTTC	CASSQRGDPYGYTF
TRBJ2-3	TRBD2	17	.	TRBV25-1	TGTGCCAGCCACGGACTAGCGGGAGGGATTTCCACAGATACGCAGTATTTT	CASHGLAGGISTDTQYF
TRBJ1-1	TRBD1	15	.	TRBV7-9	TGTGCCAGCAGCTTGGCTGACGGGACAGCCGGGAAAGCTTTCTTT	CASSLADGTAGKAFF
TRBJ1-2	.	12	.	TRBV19	TGTGCCAGTAGTCTCCAGAACTATGGCTACACCTTC	CASSLQNYGYTF
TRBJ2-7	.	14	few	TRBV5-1	TGCGCCAGCACCATGGGGGGGGCGTACGACGAGCAGTACTTC	CASTMGGAYDEQYF
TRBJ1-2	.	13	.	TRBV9	TGTGCCAGCAGCCGGGACAACAACTATGGCTACACCTTC	CASSRDNNYGYTF
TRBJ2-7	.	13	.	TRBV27	TGTGCCAGCGCGGTTGGCGTATCCTACGAGCAGTACTTC	CASAVGVSYEQYF
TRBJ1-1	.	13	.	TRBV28	TGTGCCAGCAGGTTTGGTCGAGGAAGTGAAGCTTTCTTT	CASRFGRGSEAFF
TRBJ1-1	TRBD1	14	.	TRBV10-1	TGCGCCAGCAGCCAGGACAGGCGGAACACTGAAGCTTTCTTT	CASSQDRRNTEAFF
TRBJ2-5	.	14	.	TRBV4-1	TGCGCCAGCAGCCGGCCACTAGCCCAAGAGACCCAGTACTTC	CASSRPLAQETQYF
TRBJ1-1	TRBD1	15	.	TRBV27	TGTGCCAGCAGTCTGGGACAGTTTATGAACACTGAAGCTTTCTTT	CASSLGQFMNTEAFF
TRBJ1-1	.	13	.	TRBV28	TGTGCCAGCAGTTTTAGGGGGACCACTGAAGCTTTCTTT	CASSFRGTTEAFF